The T cell receptor beta chain under discussion was sequenced for a study of shared clonotypes between healthy human individuals. On the study more broadly: Three CD4 naive, three CD4 memory, two CD8 naive and one CD8 memory plate were used per donor.

Recent acute infections and vaccinations were absent in the healthy HIV-negative adult donors. Splitting of each subset's genomic DNA was done evenly across several immunoSEQ plates. Original processing notes: ImmunoSEQ gave junction-only sequences without quality scores, so filtering differed. Data came from immunoSEQ multiplex PCR; TCRdb stores just in-frame clones and leaves some out. V and J calls and clone size are copied from that table; D and trimming were computed from the DNA. The repertoire holds around 2.5 million clones, with approximately 94% as singletons. This CDR3 has 13 amino acids. V lost 4 bases to trimming and J lost 2 bases, with 12 bases between them. The germline V gene encodes CDR1 SQVTM and CDR2 ANQGSEA.

The chain employs TRBV29-1 and TRBJ2-7, with D perhaps TRBD2 (5 bases). The source is a man between 18 and 29 years old in good health. Some clones in this sample may be carry-over from other donors' samples. Sequencing was carried out using naive CD4+ T cells from PBMCs. Specified subset: CD45RA+ positively selected. The CDR3 protein is CSVGRTDPYEQYF. The CDR3 nucleotides are TGCAGCGTTGGCAGGACTGATCCCTACGAGCAGTACTTC.